These 2 T cell receptor beta chains were all obtained from the same sample, sequenced in a study of blood T cell repertoires in COVID-19. The table came from immunoSEQ multiplex PCR; TCRdb's copy has only in-frame clones and leaves some out. The data hold under 20,000 clones, with 70% to 90% observed a single time. The sample comprised peripheral blood. Every receptor here comes from a human donor with active COVID-19. The donor label of this sample is uncertain.

The chain carries TRBV19 and TRBJ1-6, with D unresolved. The CDR3 runs 13 residues. In germline, CDR1 is LNHDA, CDR2 SQIVND (reference sequence). The V end lost 6 bases, the J end lost 7 bases, and 10 bases lay between the germline ends. The CDR3 sequence is CASSSSSNSPLHF. In DNA form, the CDR3 reads TGTGCCAGTAGCAGTTCCTCAAATTCACCCCTCCACTTT.

This clone was picked up one time. This sequence joins TRBV18 and TRBJ2-5, with 10 bases fitting TRBD2. In germline, CDR1 is KGHSH, CDR2 LQKENI. CDR3 length: 18 amino acids. V trimming: 1 base; J trimming: 2 bases; junction bases outside the gene matches: 10. Written as DNA, the CDR3 is TGTGCCAGCTCACCACTGGCTAGCGGGAGAAGGGGGCAAGAGACCCAGTACTTC. As protein: CASSPLASGRRGQETQYF.